Below, 15 T cell receptor beta chains from the same sample are listed, as sequenced in a study of blood T cell repertoires in COVID-19. Clones were read by immunoSEQ multiplex PCR, and TCRdb kept only the in-frame ones, dropping some. The sample shows some 320,000 clones, just under 90% of them seen only once. Sequences were obtained from peripheral blood. The receptors were gathered from a woman younger than 45 with COVID-19, enrolled during active disease.

The V and J genes are TRBV7-9 and TRBJ2-3; D not certain. Trimming cost V 1 base and J 4 bases, with 18 bases left between them. There are 17 residues in the CDR3. Germline CDR1 reads SEHNR; CDR2 reads FQNEAQ (reference sequence). The DNA of the CDR3 is TGTGCCAGCAGCTTAGGGCAGACCGATTCAGAGGCAGATACGCAGTATTTT. Its translation: CASSLGQTDSEADTQYF.

The V and J genes are TRBV6-5 and TRBJ2-7, with TRBD2 matching 11 bases. Trimming took 6 bases from V and 3 from J; bases not matched to a gene: 4. Germline CDR1 is MNHEY and CDR2 is SVGAGI. The CDR3 has 14 residues. CDR3 loop: CASSFGTSGYEQYF. The CDR3 DNA sequence: TGTGCCAGCAGCTTCGGGACTAGCGGCTACGAGCAGTACTTC.

The chain couples TRBV4-2 to TRBJ2-2; weak D call: TRBD2 (5 bases). The CDR3 contains 15 residues. V lost 3 bases, J lost 8 bases, and 16 bases lay in between. CDR1 and CDR2 (germline): LGHNA, YNFKEQ. The CDR3 loop reads CASSHDYDPLGELFF. The CDR3 bases are TGTGCCAGCAGCCACGACTATGACCCTCTTGGGGAGCTGTTTTTT.

The rearrangement links TRBV27 to TRBJ2-7; D is possibly TRBD1 (6 bases). From germline, CDR1 is MNHEY and CDR2 SMNVEV (reference sequence). V was clipped by 3 bases and J by 2 bases, with 11 bases between them. The CDR3 has 14 residues. CDR3 bases: TGTGCCAGCAGTTTGTTGGACAGCACCTACGAGCAGTACTTC. Encoded protein: CASSLLDSTYEQYF.

The chain recombines TRBV9 with TRBJ1-2; the D gene is possibly TRBD1 (6 bases). Germline CDR1 is SGDLS and CDR2 is YYNGEE. Trimming took off 0 bases at V and 4 bases at J, with 13 bases between the two ends. This CDR3 spans 15 amino acids. The CDR3 loop reads CASSVVEGEGYGYTF. The CDR3 bases are TGTGCCAGCAGCGTAGTGGAGGGGGAGGGCTATGGCTACACCTTC.

The genes are TRBV7-9 and TRBJ1-1, with D hard to call. This CDR3 is built from 13 residues. V lost 5 bases and J lost 7, with 14 bases in between. Germline lookup yields CDR1 SEHNR and CDR2 FQNEAQ (reference sequence). The CDR3 sequence is CASSPPASFEAFF. In nucleotides, the CDR3 is TGTGCCAGCAGCCCGCCCGCGTCTTTTGAAGCTTTCTTT.

The V and J genes are TRBV4-1 and TRBJ1-1, with TRBD1 matching 7 bases. Germline CDR1 and CDR2: MGHRA and YSYEKL. After removal of 0 bases from V and 7 bases from J, the junction contained 11 bases not matched to a gene. This CDR3 contains 16 residues. The CDR3 DNA follows: TGCGCCAGCAGCCAAGAGGTGACAGGGCCGTTTTTTGAAGCTTTCTTT. This codes for CASSQEVTGPFFEAFF.

V usage is TRBV6-6 and J usage is TRBJ1-2; 7 bases agree with TRBD1. Losses at the gene ends were 5 bases for V and 6 bases for J; bases not matched to a gene: 12. The germline V gene encodes CDR1 MNHNY and CDR2 SVGAGI (reference sequence). The CDR3 totals 15 residues. Here the CDR3 DNA reads TGTGCCAGCAGTCGCCCGACAGGGACCTCTGATGGCTACACCTTC. As protein: CASSRPTGTSDGYTF.

The V gene is TRBV9, the J gene TRBJ1-1; D remains ambiguous. The CDR3 length is 13 residues. Germline loops: CDR1 SGDLS, CDR2 YYNGEE. V dropped 0 bases and J dropped 11 bases, with 14 bases sitting between them. CDR3 coding DNA: TGTGCCAGCAGCGTAGGGACGGAGGGTTGGGCTTTCTTT. Translating it yields CASSVGTEGWAFF.

The rearrangement uses TRBV10-1 and TRBJ1-1; D gene ambiguous. The V end was cut by 9 bases, the J end by 3 bases, with 20 bases between. CDR1 is WNHNN, CDR2 SYGVQD, per germline (reference sequence). The CDR3 spans 15 residues. The CDR3 nucleotides are TGCGCCAGACGCCTTTACCTGGGCCTCTACACTGAAGCTTTCTTT. This encodes CARRLYLGLYTEAFF.

With respect to this clone: Other nucleotide sequences in the sample specify the same CDR3. The chain uses TRBV12-3 or TRBV12-4 and TRBJ1-1, with D possibly being TRBD1 (5 bases). The CDR3 has 13 amino acids. Trimming took 2 bases from V and 1 from J, leaving 5 bases between them. CDR3 in DNA: TGTGCCAGCAGTTTAACAGGGAACACTGAAGCTTTCTTT. Its protein product is CASSLTGNTEAFF.

The rearrangement links TRBV29-1 to TRBJ2-1; maybe TRBD2 (5 bases). Germline CDR1 SQVTM, CDR2 ANQGSEA. V lost 6 bases and J lost 8, with 20 bases in between. The CDR3 spans 14 residues. CDR3 sequence reads: CSVHERLSGDEQFF. In DNA, the CDR3 is TGCAGCGTCCATGAGAGGTTAAGCGGCGATGAGCAGTTCTTC.

This clone was seen only once. The chain links TRBV5-6 to TRBJ1-4, with D possibly being TRBD1 (5 bases). The germline V gene encodes CDR1 SGHDT and CDR2 YYEEEE. Trimming took 4 bases from V and 6 from J, leaving 10 bases between them. The CDR3 runs to 13 residues. CDR3 loop: CASSTWGDEKLFF. CDR3 nucleotides: TGTGCCAGCAGCACCTGGGGGGATGAAAAACTGTTTTTT.

The chain couples TRBV4-1 to TRBJ2-7, with D uncertain. The V and J ends lost 3 bases and 0 bases respectively, with 12 bases between them. This CDR3 comprises 15 residues. Germline-derived CDR1 and CDR2 are MGHRA and YSYEKL. The CDR3 protein is CASSHDSESSYEQYF. In nucleotides, the CDR3 is TGCGCCAGCAGCCATGACTCCGAGAGCTCCTACGAGCAGTACTTC.

The chain couples TRBV7-9 to TRBJ2-7; perhaps TRBD1 as D (6 bases). CDR3 length equals 13 residues. Trimming removed 3 bases at V and 4 bases at J, with 10 bases between. CDR1 and CDR2 (germline): SEHNR, FQNEAQ (reference sequence). The CDR3 protein is CASSLSGEYEQYF. CDR3 in DNA: TGTGCCAGCAGCTTGTCAGGGGAGTACGAGCAGTACTTC. Complete variable domain (other parts from reference TRBV7-9 and TRBJ2-7): DTGVSQNPRHKITKRGQNVTFRCDPISEHNRLYWYRQTLGQGPEFLTYFQNEAQLEKSRLLSDRFSAERPKGSFSTLEIQRTEQGDSAMYLCASSLSGEYEQYFGPGTRLTVT.